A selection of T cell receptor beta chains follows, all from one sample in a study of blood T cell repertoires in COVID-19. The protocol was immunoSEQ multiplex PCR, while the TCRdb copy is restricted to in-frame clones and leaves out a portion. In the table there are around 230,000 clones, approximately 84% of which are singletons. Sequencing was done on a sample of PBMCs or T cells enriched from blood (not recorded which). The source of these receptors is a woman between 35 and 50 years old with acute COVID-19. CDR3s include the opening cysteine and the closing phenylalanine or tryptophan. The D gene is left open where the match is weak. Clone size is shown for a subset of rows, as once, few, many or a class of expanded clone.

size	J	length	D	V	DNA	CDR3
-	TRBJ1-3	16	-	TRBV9	TGTGCCAGCAGCGTAGAGCGGGACTCCTCTGGAAACACCATATATTTT	CASSVERDSSGNTIYF
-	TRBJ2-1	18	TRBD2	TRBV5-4	TGTGCCAGCACTCCGGGACTAGCGGGAGAGGGCGGAAACAATGAGCAGTTCTTC	CASTPGLAGEGGNNEQFF
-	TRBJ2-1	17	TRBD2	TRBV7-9	TGTGCCAGCAGCAGCATAGCGGGAGTCCCCCCCCACAATGAGCAGTTCTTC	CASSSIAGVPPHNEQFF
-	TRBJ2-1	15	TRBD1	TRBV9	TGTGCCAGCAGCCCAAAGGACAGGGTAAACAATGAGCAGTTCTTC	CASSPKDRVNNEQFF
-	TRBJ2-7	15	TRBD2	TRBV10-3	TGTGCCATCAGGACTAGCGGGATTGGATCCTACGAGCAGTACTTC	CAIRTSGIGSYEQYF
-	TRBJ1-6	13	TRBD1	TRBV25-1	TGTGCCAGCAGTGAATTGGAGGGACAGCTCCTCCACTTT	CASSELEGQLLHF
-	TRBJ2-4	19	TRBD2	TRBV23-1	TGCGCCAGCAGTCAATCGGTAGTAGCGGGAGGGCCTGCCAAAAACATTCAGTACTTC	CASSQSVVAGGPAKNIQYF
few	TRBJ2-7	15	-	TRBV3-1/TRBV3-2	TGTGCCAGCAGCCATTATGAGGCTACCCACTCCGAGCAGTACTTC	CASSHYEATHSEQYF
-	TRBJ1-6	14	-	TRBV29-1	TGCAGCGTTGCGGGGATTTCCCCTAATTCACCCCTCCACTTT	CSVAGISPNSPLHF
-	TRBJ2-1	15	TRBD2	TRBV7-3	TGTGCCAGCAGCCCCACTAGCGGGAGGCTGAATGAGCAGTTCTTC	CASSPTSGRLNEQFF
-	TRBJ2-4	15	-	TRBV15	TGTGCCACCAGCAGAGATGTAGCGAACCCTTCGAGTCAGTACTTC	CATSRDVANPSSQYF
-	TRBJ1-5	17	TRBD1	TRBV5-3	TGTGCCAGAAGCATGGACAGGACCGATAATAGCAATCAGCCCCAGCATTTT	CARSMDRTDNSNQPQHF
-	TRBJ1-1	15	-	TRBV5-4	TGTGCCAGCAGCCCCTCTGGGCCTCAGAACACTGAAGCTTTCTTT	CASSPSGPQNTEAFF
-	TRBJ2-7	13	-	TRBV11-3	TGTGCCAGCAGCTACAGTGTTACCTACGAGCAGTACTTC	CASSYSVTYEQYF
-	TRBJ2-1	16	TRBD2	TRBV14	TGTGCCAGCAGCCAAGGACTAGCGAAGTCCTACAATGAGCAGTTCTTC	CASSQGLAKSYNEQFF
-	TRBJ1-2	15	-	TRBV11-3	TGTGCCAGCAGCTTAGGCGGGGGGACGGACTATGGCTACACCTTC	CASSLGGGTDYGYTF
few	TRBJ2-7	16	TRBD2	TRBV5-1	TGCGCCAGCAGCGGAACCTCTTGGACTAGCGGGGACGAGCAGTACTTC	CASSGTSWTSGDEQYF
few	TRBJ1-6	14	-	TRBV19	TGTGCCAGTAGTGGGCCAGGGATTGCTTCACCCCTCCACTTT	CASSGPGIASPLHF
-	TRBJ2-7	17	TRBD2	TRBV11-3	TGTGCCAGCAGCTTAGCGGGACTAGCGGGAGGAACCTACGAGCAGTACTTC	CASSLAGLAGGTYEQYF
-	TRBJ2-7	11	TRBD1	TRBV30	TGTGCCCTAGGACAGGCCTACGAGCAGTACTTC	CALGQAYEQYF
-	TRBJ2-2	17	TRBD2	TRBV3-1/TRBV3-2	TGTGCCAGCAGCCCTCAAAGACTAGCGGGGGGCACCGGGGAGCTGTTTTTT	CASSPQRLAGGTGELFF
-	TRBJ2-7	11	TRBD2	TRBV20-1	TGCAGTGCTAGTTGGACTAGCTTCCAGTACTTC	CSASWTSFQYF
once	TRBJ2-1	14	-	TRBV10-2	TGCGCCAGCAGTGAGAGCGGGCCGTACAATGAGCAGTTCTTC	CASSESGPYNEQFF
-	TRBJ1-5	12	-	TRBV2	TGTGCCAGCAGTGCTGTAACATTCCCCCAGCATTTT	CASSAVTFPQHF
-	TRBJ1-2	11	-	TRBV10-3	TGTGCCATCAGTGAACTCAAGGGCTACACCTTC	CAISELKGYTF
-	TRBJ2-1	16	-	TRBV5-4	TGTGCCAGCAGCTTGAGCCCCAGCGCCCGATACAATGAGCAGTTCTTC	CASSLSPSARYNEQFF
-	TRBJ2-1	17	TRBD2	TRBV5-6	TGTGCCAGCAGCTTGTATCCTAGCGGGAGTTGGGACAATGAGCAGTTCTTC	CASSLYPSGSWDNEQFF
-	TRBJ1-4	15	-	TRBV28	TGTGCCAGCAGAACCCACAGGGCAACTAATGAAAAACTGTTTTTT	CASRTHRATNEKLFF
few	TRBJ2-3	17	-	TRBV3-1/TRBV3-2	TGTGCCAGCAGCCTTAAAACGGGGGTGGGTTTTACAGATACGCAGTATTTT	CASSLKTGVGFTDTQYF
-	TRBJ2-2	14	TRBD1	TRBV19	TGTGCCAGTAGTCCCGGACAGGGAACCGGGGAGCTGTTTTTT	CASSPGQGTGELFF
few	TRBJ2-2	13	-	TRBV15	TGTGCCTCGAAAAAATCGGGCACCGGGGAGCTGTTTTTT	CASKKSGTGELFF
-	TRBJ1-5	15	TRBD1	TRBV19	TGTGCCAGTAGTCCGGGACAGTCGAGCAATCAGCCCCAGCATTTT	CASSPGQSSNQPQHF
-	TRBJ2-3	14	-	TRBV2	TGTGCCAGGTCGGGAGCGCGTAACACAGATACGCAGTATTTT	CARSGARNTDTQYF
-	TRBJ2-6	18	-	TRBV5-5	TGTGCCAGCAGTTTGACAGCAAACTTAAACTCTGGGGCCAACGTCCTGACTTTC	CASSLTANLNSGANVLTF
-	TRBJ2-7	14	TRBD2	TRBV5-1	TGCGCCAGCAGTCTTAGCGGGAGCTCCTACGAGCAGTACTTC	CASSLSGSSYEQYF
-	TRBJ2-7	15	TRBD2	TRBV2	TGTGCCAGCAGGAAGGGGACTAGCGTTTCCCACGAGCAGTACTTC	CASRKGTSVSHEQYF
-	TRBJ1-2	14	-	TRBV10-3	TGTGCCATCAGTGCACAGGTCCCCGACTATGGCTACACCTTC	CAISAQVPDYGYTF
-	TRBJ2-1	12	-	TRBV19	TGTGCCAGTAGTACCGATCTAGGAATGCAGTTCTTC	CASSTDLGMQFF
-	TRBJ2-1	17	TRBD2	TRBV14	TGTGCCAGCAGCGATCTGCGGTCGGCGGGGGTCGGTAATGAGCAGTTCTTC	CASSDLRSAGVGNEQFF
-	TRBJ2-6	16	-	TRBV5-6	TGTGCCAGCAGCTTGCTCCCCAGCTCTGGGGCCAACGTCCTGACTTTC	CASSLLPSSGANVLTF
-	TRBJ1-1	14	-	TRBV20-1	TGCAGTGCTAGTCTGCAACGGTCCATCACTGAAGCTTTCTTT	CSASLQRSITEAFF
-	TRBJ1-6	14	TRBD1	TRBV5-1	TGCGCCAGCAGCTTGGTAGACAGGGGTTCACCCCTCCACTTT	CASSLVDRGSPLHF
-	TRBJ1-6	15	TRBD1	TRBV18	TGTGCCAGCTCACCACAGGGGGCGCGGAATTCACCCCTCCACTTT	CASSPQGARNSPLHF
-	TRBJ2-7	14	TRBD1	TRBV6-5	TGTGCCAGCAGACCACAGGGGGATCGCTACGAGCAGTACTTC	CASRPQGDRYEQYF
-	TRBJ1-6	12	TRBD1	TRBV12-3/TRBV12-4	TGTGCCAGCAGAAAACAGGGGTTACCCCTCCACTTT	CASRKQGLPLHF
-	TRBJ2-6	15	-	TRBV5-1	TGCGCCAGCATCAGCGGCGGGCTTGGGGCCAACGTCCTGACTTTC	CASISGGLGANVLTF
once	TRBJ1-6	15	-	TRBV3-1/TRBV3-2	TGTGCCAGCAGCCAAGATTGGGGTAGGGGCTCACCCCTCCACTTT	CASSQDWGRGSPLHF
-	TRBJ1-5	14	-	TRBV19	TGTGCCAGTATTCTAAGGGGGACAAATCAGCCCCAGCATTTT	CASILRGTNQPQHF
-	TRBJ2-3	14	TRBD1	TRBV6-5	TGTGCCAGCAGAGGGACAGGGGGCGGTGATACGCAGTATTTT	CASRGTGGGDTQYF
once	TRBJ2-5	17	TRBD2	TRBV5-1	TGCGCCAGCAGCTTGACTCCTGCAAGCGGGAGCCTCGAGACCCAGTACTTC	CASSLTPASGSLETQYF
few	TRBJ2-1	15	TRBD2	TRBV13	TGTGCCAGCAGACTGACTAGCGGGATTAACAATGAGCAGTTCTTC	CASRLTSGINNEQFF
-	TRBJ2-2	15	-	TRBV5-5	TGTGCCAGCAAACCACTAGGGCCATGGGACGGGGAGCTGTTTTTT	CASKPLGPWDGELFF
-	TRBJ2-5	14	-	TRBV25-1	TGTGCCAGCAGTGATCTCACAGATCCAGAGACCCAGTACTTC	CASSDLTDPETQYF
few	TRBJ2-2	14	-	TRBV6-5	TGTGCCAGCAGCTTGGTCGAGATCACCGGGGAGCTGTTTTTT	CASSLVEITGELFF
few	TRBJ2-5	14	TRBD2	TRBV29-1	TGCAGCTTCGCGGGACTAGATGTGGGAGAGACCCAGTACTTC	CSFAGLDVGETQYF
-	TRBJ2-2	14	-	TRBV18	TGTGCCAGCTCACCGGCACAGGGCACCGGGGAGCTGTTTTTT	CASSPAQGTGELFF
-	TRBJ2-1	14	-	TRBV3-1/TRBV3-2	TGTGCCAGCAGCCAAGATGTATACCTAGCAGATCAGTTCTTC	CASSQDVYLADQFF